This T cell receptor (beta chain) was identified during a study of blood T cells in healthy people across ages (dated by TCRdb to 2013 to 2016). For the wider study: Template switching captured roughly one uniquely barcoded TCR beta cDNA molecule per two T cells in model experiments. Two additional independent replicas of 1 million unique cDNA reads from the same blood draw were analyzed for two donors (one aged 18 to 29 and one aged 80 or older). Donors were grouped into four age groups: young (average approximately 16 years), middle-aged (roughly 37), aged (about 60) and long-lived (around 82). To track age-related changes in TCR beta repertoire diversity, the study relied on deep sequencing normalized with unique cDNA molecular identifiers. Study-wide conclusions, independent of this receptor: Conclusive comparison of naive and antigen-experienced compartments was prevented by the profiling of bulk unsorted PBMCs. Donor CMV infection status was unknown, potentially confounding age-related changes in expanded clonotypes. Observed TCR beta diversity per million T cells fell roughly linearly with age, and a significant reduction was already apparent by age around 44. Compared with the aged group, more naive CD4+ T cells, fewer expanded clones and increased TCR diversity were shown by the long-lived group, suggesting age selection. The percentage of naive T cells measured by flow cytometry correlated strongly with observed TCR beta diversity. Estimates of total diversity from one million sequenced T cells were regarded as lower bounds and underestimates.

Library construction relied on 5' RACE. Sequencer: Illumina HiSeq 2500. The second PCR ran for roughly 7 to 11 cycles and used a J-beta primer mix along with a sample-barcoded 5' primer. Each TCR beta cDNA molecule received a unique molecular identifier from a template-switch 5' adaptor carrying 12 random nucleotides. Each sample yielded at least 3 million CDR3-containing paired-end reads. First-strand cDNA synthesis was performed from all RNA using the Mint cDNA synthesis kit, with priming by a TRBC-specific oligonucleotide. Following uracil-DNA glycosylase treatment, a first 18-cycle PCR with universal primers M1SS and BC2_uni_R was performed on all cDNA. Per the authors' processing: Each sample was normalized by randomly selecting 1 million high-quality reads, each carrying a distinct molecular identifier. Instead of being binned into consensus sequences, reads that shared molecular identifiers were thrown out. MiTCR, with a Q25 quality threshold and the strictest error-elimination algorithm, was used for CDR3 identification, clonotype clustering and error correction. A nonparametric unseen species model with Euler transformation was used to estimate lower-bound total TCR beta diversity. TCRdb took the public reads, trimmed them with fastp at Q25, ran MiXCR for clone calling and kept in-frame beta chains. Each entry merges the rows of one CDR3 protein and shows their most common DNA and genes. It is TCRdb's table, rather than the study itself, that gives the V and J calls and clone size. This sample has about 570,000 distinct CDR3 sequences in its table, and around a quarter of those were observed once. Jointly, the top ten make up approximately 3.6% of the sample.

A word on this clonotype: Its antigen target is currently unknown. The input lacks base qualities; no much larger clone sits a single base away.

The CDR1 and CDR2 encoded by the germline V gene are ENHRY and SYGVKD. Ends trimmed: V by 3 bases, J by 4 bases; bases unmatched to a gene: 11. Including cysteine and phenylalanine, the CDR3 has 16 amino acids. Of the read, only the CDR3 DNA is kept; its 48 bases are in frame from base 1. The roughly 39 donors, aged roughly 6 to 100 years, were systemically healthy Caucasian individuals from Russia. Each donor gave 8 to 10 milliliters of peripheral blood, collected into EDTA-treated Vacutainer tubes. Ficoll-Paque density-gradient centrifugation was used to isolate PBMCs, with at least 7 million per sample. Trizol reagent was used to extract total RNA from PBMCs, with at least 5.5 micrograms per sample. For every donor, flow cytometry on a PBMC aliquot measured the percentage of naive CD45RAhigh/CD27high T cells. The sample also formed part of further work on T cells of mothers and their children. Looking at the second paper: Nine systemically healthy Caucasian individuals served as donors, namely three mothers together with their six children. cDNA synthesis used all of the extracted RNA, with 1.5 ug of RNA in each 15 ul reaction. Sample barcodes and 2-4 random nucleotides were added via the M1S primer in the second PCR. Each mother yielded over 8 million TCR beta CDR3 reads and each child about 3 million reads. Thymic selection similarly shapes TCR recombination output in related and unrelated pairs, with minor effect from inherited differences. Normalized repertoire overlap was always found to be slightly, but never significantly, higher in related mother-child pairs than in unrelated mother-child pairs. No persistent microchimeric T cell clones were found, with a detection sensitivity of approximately 100 clones per million clonotypes. Deep NGS was used in the study to compare the TCR beta repertoires of mothers and children and to look for features that separate related mother-child pairs from unrelated individuals. On average, the children were approximately 11 +/- 4 years old, while the mothers were about 40 +/- 4 years old. Libraries were sequenced on Illumina HiSeq 2000 with 100+100 nt paired-end reads after adapter ligation with NEBNext reagents. Mother and child libraries were prepared a month apart and sequenced in separate runs to prevent cross-contamination. Each donor had between roughly 450,000 and 2,100,000 distinct TCR beta clonotypes identified. Naive TCR beta clonotypes were estimated from low-frequency clonotypes matched to each donor's FACS-determined naive share, without sorting.

The TCR sequence derives from a boy under 10 years old in good health. Sequencing was carried out using blood. The rearranged chain carries TRBV10-3 and TRBJ1-1; 7 central bases correspond to TRBD1. The bases are TGTGCCATCAGTGACCACGACAGGGCGCAAGGCACTGAAGCTTTCTTT. This codes for CAISDHDRAQGTEAFF.